One and the same sample provided the 22 T cell receptor beta chains below, sequenced in a study of early T cells in non-severe SARS-CoV-2 infection. TCRdb re-called the 5' RACE reads with MiXCR, one entry per CDR3 protein. The repertoire holds around 86,000 distinct CDR3 sequences, approximately 14% seen once, with approximately 0.62% in the top ten. Sequenced: whole blood. The source of these receptors is an adult who was a healthcare worker with PCR-confirmed SARS-CoV-2 infection or an uninfected control (not recorded which).

This clonotype has more than one count but fewer than ten. The chain combines TRBV20-1 with TRBJ2-3; possibly TRBD1 for D (5 bases). CDR3 size: 13 residues. Germline CDR1 DFQATT, CDR2 SNEGSKA (reference sequence). The V gene lost 7 bases and the J gene lost 6 bases, with 17 bases spanning the gap. This CDR3 reads CSGVRQGMDTQYF. The CDR3 DNA is TGCAGTGGGGTTCGGCAGGGAATGGATACGCAGTATTTT.

This clonotype came up many times. The V call is TRBV9, the J call TRBJ2-2; 7 nucleotides agree with TRBD1. J lost 7 bases, V lost 5 bases, and 5 bases had no gene match. From germline, CDR1 is SGDLS and CDR2 YYNGEE. CDR3 size: 13 residues. The CDR3 DNA follows: TGTGCCAGCAGGAGACAGGGTGACGGGGAGCTGTTTTTT. The encoded protein is CASRRQGDGELFF.

This clonotype has a count of ten or more. The chain uses TRBV4-2 and TRBJ1-5, with D hard to call. From germline, CDR1 is LGHNA and CDR2 YNFKEQ. Trimming left V 0 bases short and J 3 bases short, with 6 bases between. This CDR3 is built from 14 residues. The CDR3 coding sequence is TGTGCCAGCAGCCAAGATCGGGACAATCAGCCCCAGCATTTT. Amino acids: CASSQDRDNQPQHF.

In this sample, this clonotype turned up a few times. The rearrangement uses TRBV6-1 and TRBJ2-7; D perhaps matches TRBD2 (7 bases). CDR3 length: 14 amino acids. From germline, CDR1 is MNHNS and CDR2 SASEGT. V gave up 9 bases and J gave up 3 bases, with 18 bases separating them. The CDR3 region is CASQGGGPFYEQYV. In nucleotides, the CDR3 is TGTGCCAGTCAGGGCGGGGGCCCATTCTACGAGCAGTACGTC.

This clonotype was seen a few times. J is TRBJ1-4 and V is TRBV7-2, with D hard to call. CDR1 and CDR2 (germline): SGHTA, FQGNSA. V lost 1 base and J 11 bases, leaving 11 bases between the germline ends. The CDR3 contains 13 residues. The CDR3 spells CASSLGHQGKLFF. In DNA form, the CDR3 reads TGTGCCAGCAGCTTAGGCCACCAAGGGAAACTGTTTTTT. The full variable domain, rest sourced from reference TRBV7-2 and TRBJ1-4, is GAGVSQSPSNKVTEKGKDVELRCDPISGHTALYWYRQSLGQGLEFLIYFQGNSAPDKSGLPSDRFSAERTGGSVSTLTIQRTQQEDSAVYLCASSLGHQGKLFFGSGTQLSVL.

V is TRBV19 and J is TRBJ1-5; no clear D gene. The CDR3 length is 15 residues. CDR1 LNHDA and CDR2 SQIVND come from the germline V gene (reference sequence). V lost 2 bases, J lost 0 bases, and 8 bases lay in between. In DNA, the CDR3 is TGTGCCAGTAGTATACGGCTCCTTAGCAATCAGCCCCAGCATTTT. It codes for CASSIRLLSNQPQHF.

The chain has TRBV12-3 or TRBV12-4 and TRBJ2-3, with TRBD2 matching 7 bases. This CDR3 comprises 17 residues. The V and J ends lost 4 bases and 2 bases, in that order; junction bases with no gene match: 12. In DNA, the CDR3 is TGTGCCAGCAGTTCGCAACCCTTAGCGGGTTCCACAGATACGCAGTATTTT. Protein sequence: CASSSQPLAGSTDTQYF.

This chain joins TRBV11-1 and TRBJ1-1; the match to TRBD1 covers 7 bases. CDR1 is SGHAT, CDR2 FQDESV, per germline (reference sequence). The CDR3 runs 14 residues. Trimming removed 4 bases from V and 6 bases from J; junction bases left unmatched: 8. DNA for the CDR3: TGTGCCAGCAGCTACTACAGGGGCCAGGCTGAAGCTTTCTTT. It yields the protein CASSYYRGQAEAFF.

The chain joins TRBV10-2 to TRBJ2-1; D gene ambiguous. CDR3 size: 13 residues. Germline CDR1 is WSHSY and CDR2 is SAAADI. Deletions cut 0 bases from V and 8 bases from J, with 8 bases between. The CDR3: CASSESWVDEQFF. The CDR3 bases are TGCGCCAGCAGTGAGTCTTGGGTGGATGAGCAGTTCTTC.

In its sample, this clonotype was seen a few times. This chain links TRBV10-1 with TRBJ1-1, with 8 bases that match TRBD1. J lost 1 base, V lost 5 bases, and 3 bases had no gene match. Germline-derived CDR1 and CDR2 are WNHNN and SYGVQD (reference sequence). CDR3 size: 14 residues. CDR3 residues: CASSFGTGNTEAFF. The CDR3 bases are TGCGCCAGCAGTTTTGGGACAGGGAACACTGAAGCTTTCTTT.

This chain connects TRBV6-6 to TRBJ1-3, with a tentative D call TRBD1 (5 bases). Trimming removed 0 bases from V and 2 bases from J, with 11 bases in between. Germline V gene sequence: CDR1 MNHNY, CDR2 SVGAGI (reference sequence). This CDR3 contains 16 residues. The CDR3 DNA is TGTGCCAGCAGTTACTCAGGCAGGGAGGCTGGAAACACCATATATTTT. Amino acid sequence: CASSYSGREAGNTIYF.

The J gene is TRBJ2-1, the V gene TRBV19; D is undetermined. The CDR3 loop spans 15 amino acids. From germline, CDR1 is LNHDA and CDR2 SQIVND (reference sequence). Between the trimmed V and J ends, which lost 5 bases and 5 bases, there was a span of 16 bases. The CDR3, as DNA: TGTGCCAGTAGTTTTATATCCAGTGGGGACAATGAGCAGTTCTTC. It encodes CASSFISSGDNEQFF. Combining the CDR3 with reference TRBV19 and TRBJ2-1 gives the whole variable domain DGGITQSPKYLFRKEGQNVTLSCEQNLNHDAMYWYRQDPGQGLRLIYYSQIVNDFQKGDIAEGYSVSREKKESFPLTVTSAQKNPTAFYLCASSFISSGDNEQFFGPGTRLTVL.

The genes are TRBV5-1 and TRBJ2-3; the match to TRBD1 covers 7 bases. Germline assignment: CDR1 SGHRS and CDR2 YFSETQ. V lost 4 bases and J lost 3; bases outside the gene matches: 5. The CDR3 has 14 residues. The CDR3 DNA reads as TGCGCCAGCAGCCCCGGACAGGTTACAGATACGCAGTATTTT. Translated, it gives CASSPGQVTDTQYF.

This clonotype was counted only a few times. The rearrangement uses TRBV6-6 and TRBJ1-2; 7 positions match TRBD1. Germline loops: CDR1 MNHNY, CDR2 SVGAGI (reference sequence). The ends lost 7 bases at V and 6 bases at J; junction bases unmatched: 11. The length of the CDR3 is 14 residues. CDR3 region: CASTRTTGYDGYTF. The CDR3 DNA sequence: TGTGCCAGCACCCGAACGACAGGGTACGATGGCTACACCTTC.

This clonotype was counted many times. J is TRBJ2-7 and V is TRBV21-1. TRBV21-1 is reported as a pseudogene. The CDR3 totals 14 residues. The CDR3 is CASSKGGRTYEQYV. The DNA for the CDR3 is TGTGCCAGCAGCAAAGGAGGCAGGACCTACGAGCAGTACGTC.

This clonotype appeared a few times. This chain connects TRBV29-1 to TRBJ2-5; 11 nucleotides align to TRBD2. J lost 8 bases, V lost 1 base, and 3 bases had no gene match. The germline gives CDR1 SQVTM, CDR2 ANQGSEA. The CDR3 length is 13 residues. CDR3 sequence: CSVEVTSGGTQYF. CDR3 bases: TGCAGCGTTGAAGTCACTAGCGGGGGAACCCAGTACTTC.

This clonotype was picked up many times. The V call is TRBV20-1, the J call TRBJ2-3; TRBD1 matches 8 bases. Germline lookup yields CDR1 DFQATT and CDR2 SNEGSKA (reference sequence). CDR3 length: 13 residues. Trimming took 5 bases from V and 6 from J; bases not matched to a gene: 7. The CDR3 here is CSAYRTGKDTQYF. CDR3 DNA sequence: TGCAGTGCTTATCGGACAGGGAAGGATACGCAGTATTTT.

This clonotype came up a few times. The chain has TRBV20-1 and TRBJ2-3, with 9 bases that match TRBD2. Germline CDR1 is DFQATT and CDR2 is SNEGSKA (reference sequence). This CDR3 comprises 14 residues. V dropped 7 bases and J dropped 2; count of bases not matched to a gene: 7. The CDR3 loop reads CSVQRGDYTDTQYF. CDR3 nucleotide sequence: TGCAGTGTTCAGCGGGGGGACTACACAGATACGCAGTATTTT.

This clonotype was seen many times. The chain couples TRBV7-9 to TRBJ1-4, with TRBD1 matching over 9 bases. This CDR3 contains 15 residues. V gave up 5 bases and J gave up 8 bases; unmatched junction bases: 9. The germline gives CDR1 SEHNR, CDR2 FQNEAQ (reference sequence). CDR3 nucleotide sequence: TGTGCCAGCAGCGGGCCGGGACAGGGTGAAGAAAAACTGTTTTTT. Translation: CASSGPGQGEEKLFF.

The rearrangement joins TRBV30 to TRBJ1-1; possibly TRBD1 for D (6 bases). There are 11 residues in the CDR3. Germline V lookup: CDR1 GTSNPN, CDR2 SVGIG (reference sequence). V was clipped by 5 bases and J by 8 bases, with 12 bases between them. This CDR3 reads CAWGDRLEAFF. Here the CDR3 DNA reads TGTGCCTGGGGAGACAGGCTCGAAGCTTTCTTT.

This clonotype showed up just a few times. The rearrangement links TRBV12-3 or TRBV12-4 to TRBJ1-1; the match to TRBD1 covers 8 bases. The CDR3 has 16 amino acids. The V and J ends lost 2 bases and 4 bases, in that order; junction bases with no gene match: 9. This CDR3 is CASSLYGQGGATEAFF. The CDR3 nucleotides read TGTGCCAGCAGTTTATACGGACAGGGTGGGGCCACTGAAGCTTTCTTT.

This clonotype was found many times. Here the CDR3 reads CSARDPRTDRDTQYF. In nucleotides, the CDR3 is TGCAGTGCTAGAGATCCTCGAACAGATCGAGATACGCAGTATTTT. V and J are TRBV20-1 and TRBJ2-3; D is ambiguous. Germline CDR1 DFQATT, CDR2 SNEGSKA (reference sequence). V was pared by 0 bases and J by 5 bases, with 15 bases between. This CDR3 comprises 15 residues.